The 13 T cell receptor beta chains given below trace back to one sample, sequenced in a study of T cells after yellow fever vaccination. TCRdb reprocessed the 5' RACE reads via MiXCR and lists one record per CDR3 protein. The sample records under 150,000 distinct CDR3 sequences, over 7% being singletons. The starting material was CD4+ T cells sorted from PBMCs, obtained 5 days after the yellow fever booster vaccination. These receptors were obtained from a man under 40 who received the YFV17D yellow fever vaccine.

This clonotype was picked up many times. The rearrangement joins TRBV20-1 to TRBJ2-2; 12 bases match TRBD2. The germline V gene has CDR1 DFQATT and CDR2 SNEGSKA (reference sequence). The CDR3 runs to 19 residues. With V trimmed by 5 bases and J by 6 bases, 19 bases remained unmatched. As DNA, the CDR3 is TGCAGTGCTCACCACCTTCTAGCGGGAGGGCCCTCGGACGCCGGGGAGCTGTTTTTT. Translated: CSAHHLLAGGPSDAGELFF.

The chain combines TRBV6-1 with TRBJ1-5; possibly TRBD1 for D (6 bases). Germline V gives CDR1 MNHNS, CDR2 SASEGT. V lost 8 bases to trimming and J lost 7 bases, with 18 bases between them. The CDR3 has 14 residues. Here the CDR3 DNA reads TGTGCCAGCGGAGAGGGGGTCGTTCGACAGCCCCAGCATTTT. Protein sequence: CASGEGVVRQPQHF.

This clonotype was detected many times. The rearrangement joins TRBV10-3 to TRBJ1-3, with 11 bases identical to TRBD1. CDR1 is ENHRY and CDR2 is SYGVKD in the germline V gene. J gave up 2 bases and V 6 bases, and 3 bases lay outside the gene matches. This CDR3 is 15 amino acids long. The CDR3 nucleotides are TGTGCCATCAGACTGGGACAGGGGGCTGGAAACACCATATATTTT. Translated: CAIRLGQGAGNTIYF.

The V call is TRBV7-2, the J call TRBJ2-3, with 9 positions matching TRBD1. Germline V gives CDR1 SGHTA, CDR2 FQGNSA. Trimming took 2 bases from V and 6 from J; bases not matched to a gene: 6. This CDR3 spans 15 amino acids. The CDR3, as DNA: TGTGCCAGCAGCTTAAGGACAGGGGCCGAGGATACGCAGTATTTT. This gives the protein CASSLRTGAEDTQYF.

Details on this clonotype: This may come from a read error, since a much larger clone is one base off. The chain has TRBV7-2 and TRBJ2-2; possibly TRBD1 for D (6 bases). The CDR3 sequence is 14 residues long. In germline, CDR1 is SGHTA, CDR2 FQGNSA. CDR3 nucleotides: TGTGCCAGCAGAGAACAGGGTTACACCGTGGAGCTGTTTTTT. This encodes CASREQGYTVELFF.

This clonotype was seen repeatedly, ten times or more. The chain uses TRBV12-3 or TRBV12-4 and TRBJ2-5; the match to TRBD1 covers 8 bases. V gave up 7 bases and J gave up 3 bases; unmatched junction bases: 4. CDR3 length: 13 amino acids. The CDR3 is CASKGQGEETQYF. The CDR3, as DNA: TGTGCCAGCAAAGGACAGGGTGAAGAGACCCAGTACTTC.

This clonotype was counted between two and nine times. The gene calls are TRBV10-3 and TRBJ1-5, with D perhaps matching TRBD1 (6 bases). CDR1 and CDR2 (germline): ENHRY, SYGVKD. V lost 4 bases and J 8 bases, leaving 15 bases between the germline ends. This CDR3 spans 14 amino acids. Here the CDR3 reads CAISGKQGGEPQHF. For the CDR3, the DNA is TGTGCCATCAGTGGGAAACAGGGAGGAGAGCCCCAGCATTTT.

This clonotype was seen many times. The chain links TRBV5-1 to TRBJ2-5, with D tentatively TRBD1 (6 bases). In germline, CDR1 is SGHRS, CDR2 YFSETQ. This CDR3 is 14 amino acids long. V was pared by 5 bases and J by 3 bases, with 14 bases between. The CDR3 sequence is CASSPLGAEETQYF. CDR3 DNA: TGCGCCAGCAGTCCGTTGGGGGCGGAAGAGACCCAGTACTTC.

This clonotype appeared many times. The chain carries TRBV20-1 and TRBJ1-4; D gene ambiguous. Germline V gene sequence: CDR1 DFQATT, CDR2 SNEGSKA (reference sequence). Between the trimmed V and J ends, which lost 7 bases and 3 bases, there was a span of 15 bases. This CDR3 has 14 residues. The CDR3 DNA reads TGCAGTGGGATTCCGATCTCCCCTAATGAAAAACTGTTTTTT. It codes for CSGIPISPNEKLFF.

This clonotype was counted a few times. This chain connects TRBV6-1 to TRBJ2-7; D remains unclear. This CDR3 region has 15 residues. Germline CDR1 reads MNHNS; CDR2 reads SASEGT. The V and J ends lost 1 base and 2 bases respectively, with 12 bases between them. The CDR3 reads CASSEVGYRPYEQYF. The CDR3 nucleotides are TGTGCCAGCAGTGAAGTAGGGTATAGGCCCTACGAGCAGTACTTC.

This clonotype occurred many times. This chain uses TRBV5-5 with TRBJ1-3; D might be TRBD1 (5 bases). The V gene's germline CDR1 is SGHKS and CDR2 YYEKEE (reference sequence). Trimming stripped 3 bases from V and 0 bases from J, with 10 bases between. The length of the CDR3 is 15 residues. This CDR3 reads CASSSDSFSGNTIYF. CDR3 in DNA: TGTGCCAGCAGCTCCGACAGCTTCTCTGGAAACACCATATATTTT.

The sample holds many counts of this clonotype. The chain carries TRBV29-1 and TRBJ2-3; D may correspond to TRBD1 or TRBD2 (5 bases each). V was shortened by 7 bases and J by 6 bases, with 14 bases between the two germline ends. In germline, CDR1 is SQVTM, CDR2 ANQGSEA. The CDR3 has 12 residues. The CDR3 region has the DNA TGCAGCGGTAGCTCTTGGGGGGATACGCAGTATTTT. Its protein product is CSGSSWGDTQYF.

The table lists this clonotype with many counts. The chain recombines TRBV11-2 with TRBJ1-5; 7 nucleotides align to TRBD1. CDR3 length equals 18 residues. V shed 5 bases, J shed 1 base, and the junction held 14 bases outside the gene matches. Germline-derived CDR1 and CDR2 are SGHAT and FQNNGV. The CDR3 sequence: CASSREVDREGSNQPQHF. The CDR3 DNA follows: TGTGCCAGCAGCAGAGAAGTAGACAGGGAGGGGAGCAATCAGCCCCAGCATTTT.